Following are 6 T cell receptor beta chains from one sample sequenced in a study of blood T cell repertoires in COVID-19. Profiling relied on immunoSEQ multiplex PCR, and the TCRdb table lists in-frame clones only, not all of them. Here the sample spans 310,000 or so clones, approximately 90% being singletons. Sequenced sample: peripheral blood. All receptors come from a young man with COVID-19, enrolled during active disease.

In this sample, this clone turned up a few times. The rearrangement uses TRBV6-5 and TRBJ2-7; D is unresolved. CDR3 length: 13 residues. The V gene lost 7 bases and the J gene lost 0 bases, with 10 bases spanning the gap. Germline V gives CDR1 MNHEY, CDR2 SVGAGI. CDR3 DNA sequence: TGTGCCAGCACAAAGTTGAGCTCCTACGAGCAGTACTTC. It specifies CASTKLSSYEQYF.

The chain carries TRBV28 and TRBJ1-1; 12 nucleotides match TRBD1. Trimming removed 2 bases from V and 6 bases from J; junction bases left unmatched: 4. The CDR3 is 15 residues long. From germline, CDR1 is MDHEN and CDR2 SYDVKM. CDR3 in amino acids: CASSLGTGGVAEAFF. The DNA for the CDR3 is TGTGCCAGCAGTTTAGGGACAGGGGGCGTCGCTGAAGCTTTCTTT.

This chain connects TRBV6-2 or TRBV6-3 to TRBJ1-5; D not resolved. Trimming removed 8 bases from V and 1 base from J, with 15 bases in between. Looked up from germline, CDR1 is MNHEY and CDR2 is SVGEGT. The CDR3 length is 15 residues. CDR3 in amino acids: CASRFAGGSNQPQHF. The CDR3 region has the DNA TGTGCCAGCCGTTTCGCGGGCGGCAGCAATCAGCCCCAGCATTTT.

The V gene is TRBV12-3 or TRBV12-4, the J gene TRBJ2-3; D gene uncertain. V was pared by 5 bases and J by 2 bases, with 8 bases between. CDR3 length: 13 amino acids. CDR3 sequence: CASSLANTDTQYF. CDR3 DNA: TGTGCCAGCAGTCTGGCCAACACAGATACGCAGTATTTT.

The chain links TRBV3-1 (or the pseudogene TRBV3-2) to TRBJ1-4; no clear D gene. CDR1 LGHDT and CDR2 YNNKEL come from the germline V gene (reference sequence). The CDR3 sequence is 14 residues long. Trimming removed 5 bases from V and 5 bases from J, with 12 bases in between. The CDR3 DNA is TGTGCCAGCAGCAGATTCGCGGGGAATGAAAAACTGTTTTTT. This translates into CASSRFAGNEKLFF.

V usage is TRBV5-1 and J usage is TRBJ2-5; D is uncertain. CDR1 and CDR2 from the germline V gene are SGHRS and YFSETQ. V was cut by 5 bases and J by 2 bases, with 19 bases left in between. CDR3 size: 16 residues. As DNA, the CDR3 is TGCGCCAGCAGGAAGGCCCCTCTTACAGATCAAGAGACCCAGTACTTC. The encoded protein is CASRKAPLTDQETQYF.